Below are 24 T cell receptor beta chains sequenced from a single sample in a study of CD8 T cells in ankylosing spondylitis. TCRdb redid the calling of the 5' RACE reads with MiXCR, one entry per CDR3 protein. Counted here are more than 110,000 distinct CDR3 sequences, approximately 8.4% occurring once; the ten biggest clones make up about 7.1%. Sequenced sample: synovial fluid, either unsorted or a sorted T cell fraction (not recorded which). The receptors derive from a male donor with ankylosing spondylitis.

This clonotype was seen repeatedly, ten times or more. The V gene is TRBV7-2, the J gene TRBJ2-7; D is possibly TRBD1 or TRBD2 (5 bases each). The CDR3 is 14 residues long. V lost 4 bases to trimming and J lost 2 bases, with 12 bases between them. Germline V gene data show CDR1 as SGHTA and CDR2 as FQGNSA. DNA for the CDR3: TGTGCCAGCAGCTGGGACCAACTCACCTACGAGCAGTACTTC. It yields the protein CASSWDQLTYEQYF.

This clonotype turned up a few times. The V and J genes are TRBV5-1 and TRBJ1-1; 7 bases match TRBD1. V shed 4 bases and J 4 bases; nucleotides not matched to a gene: 7. The germline gives CDR1 SGHRS, CDR2 YFSETQ. This CDR3 has 14 amino acids. For the CDR3, the DNA is TGCGCCAGCAGCAACCCCCCAGGGGGCACTGAAGCTTTCTTT. Translating gives CASSNPPGGTEAFF.

This clonotype was found many times. At one of its ends the junction is not consistent with the germline gene, which may arise from a read error. V and J are TRBV7-9 and TRBJ2-3, with 10 bases lining up with TRBD2. Germline-derived CDR1 and CDR2 are SEHNR and FQNEAQ (reference sequence). CDR3 length: 14 residues. CDR3 region: CASSLAGVLDTQYF. The CDR3 nucleotides are TGTGCCAGCAGCCTAGCGGGGGTTCTAGATACGCAGTATTTT.

This clonotype occurred a few times. The CDR3 DNA reads TGTGCCAGCAGCCCAGACGGGGGAGGAACTGAAGCTTTCTTT. As protein: CASSPDGGGTEAFF. The chain joins TRBV11-1 to TRBJ1-1; tentatively, D is TRBD1 (5 bases). The V gene's germline CDR1 is SGHAT and CDR2 FQDESV (reference sequence). The CDR3 spans 14 residues. Trimming took 5 bases from V and 5 from J, leaving 15 bases between them.

This clonotype was seen only a few times. The chain is built from TRBV3-1 and TRBJ2-1, with 9 bases lining up with TRBD1. The CDR3 has 17 residues. Germline CDR1 is LGHDT and CDR2 is YNNKEL (reference sequence). V shed 4 bases and J 1 base; nucleotides not matched to a gene: 8. CDR3 residues: CASSRYRGRVSYNEQFF. CDR3 DNA: TGTGCCAGCAGCCGCTACAGGGGGCGCGTGTCCTACAATGAGCAGTTCTTC.

This clonotype has ten or more counts. The genes are TRBV27 and TRBJ2-3; either TRBD1 or TRBD2 may fit D (5 bases each). The CDR3 contains 15 residues. The ends were cut back, 3 bases at V and 1 base at J, with 11 bases in the middle. Germline V lookup: CDR1 MNHEY, CDR2 SMNVEV (reference sequence). CDR3 loop: CASSLGDPGTDTQYF. The CDR3 nucleotides read TGTGCCAGCAGTTTGGGGGACCCGGGCACAGATACGCAGTATTTT.

J is TRBJ1-2 and V is TRBV11-2; 9 bases are shared with TRBD1. Unmatched junction bases numbered 5, after V lost 2 bases and J lost 7 bases. Germline CDR1 is SGHAT and CDR2 is FQNNGV. The CDR3 covers 14 residues. The DNA for the CDR3 is TGTGCCAGCAGCTTATCACAGGGGGCTTCTGGCTACACCTTC. Protein: CASSLSQGASGYTF.

There are a few counts of this clonotype. The chain recombines TRBV5-6 with TRBJ1-2, with D possibly TRBD1 on 5 matching bases. CDR1 is SGHDT and CDR2 is YYEEEE in the germline V gene. The germline V and J ends were trimmed by 3 bases and 2 bases, with 8 bases remaining between them. The CDR3 runs to 13 residues. The CDR3 DNA reads as TGTGCCAGCAGCTGGGGACGGAACTATGGCTACACCTTC. It yields the protein CASSWGRNYGYTF.

The chain joins TRBV6-1 to TRBJ1-1; a weak D match, TRBD1 (5 bases). Trimming left V 5 bases short and J 6 bases short, with 13 bases between. Germline V lookup: CDR1 MNHNS, CDR2 SASEGT. CDR3 length: 13 amino acids. The CDR3 DNA follows: TGTGCCAGCAGTCGGTTTGGGGGTTCTGAAGCTTTCTTT. Its translation is CASSRFGGSEAFF.

This clonotype was seen ten or more times. J is TRBJ2-3 and V is TRBV29-1; TRBD1 matches at 7 bases. V was clipped by 1 base and J by 1 base; unmatched bases: 5. The CDR3 spans 15 residues. The germline V gene has CDR1 SQVTM and CDR2 ANQGSEA. CDR3: CSVEGRGGRTDTQYF. CDR3 bases: TGCAGCGTTGAAGGTAGAGGGGGCCGCACAGATACGCAGTATTTT.

This chain links TRBV11-1 with TRBJ2-1; no reliable D call. V lost 2 bases and J 2 bases, leaving 7 bases between the germline ends. Germline V gives CDR1 SGHAT, CDR2 FQDESV (reference sequence). This CDR3 is 14 amino acids long. In DNA, the CDR3 is TGTGCCAGCAGCTTATTGGGGACCTACAATGAGCAGTTCTTC. Protein: CASSLLGTYNEQFF.

This clonotype showed up many times. The chain couples TRBV7-2 to TRBJ1-5, with 8 nucleotides matching TRBD1. The germline gives CDR1 SGHTA, CDR2 FQGNSA. V shed 5 bases, J shed 6 bases, and the junction held 9 bases outside the gene matches. This CDR3 region has 15 residues. The CDR3 sequence: CASSPRTGSGQPQHF. The CDR3 DNA reads as TGTGCCAGCAGCCCACGGACAGGGAGCGGTCAGCCCCAGCATTTT.

This clonotype came up a few times. The gene calls are TRBV2 and TRBJ1-5; D call uncertain. CDR3 size: 15 residues. V was clipped by 3 bases and J by 0 bases, with 9 bases between them. Germline CDR1 SNHLY, CDR2 FYNNEI. The CDR3 nucleotides read TGTGCCAGCAGTGAGCAGAACCCTAGCAATCAGCCCCAGCATTTT. Its protein is CASSEQNPSNQPQHF.

This clonotype turned up a few times. V gene TRBV20-1 combines with J gene TRBJ2-4; D call uncertain. Germline V gene lookup returns CDR1 DFQATT and CDR2 SNEGSKA (reference sequence). The V end lost 6 bases, the J end lost 8 bases, and 14 bases lay between the germline ends. This CDR3 comprises 12 residues. The CDR3 sequence: CSALPRLDIQYF. The DNA for the CDR3 is TGCAGTGCGCTACCAAGGCTGGACATTCAGTACTTC.

The rearrangement joins TRBV3-1 to TRBJ2-3, with 8 bases that match TRBD1. The length of the CDR3 is 19 residues. Germline V gene data show CDR1 as LGHDT and CDR2 as YNNKEL (reference sequence). J lost 4 bases, V lost 11 bases, and 26 bases had no gene match. The CDR3 bases are TGTGCCTCCAGCCAAGAGGTCCCAGGGACACAGGGGGGAGCAGATACGCAGTATTTT. It encodes CASSQEVPGTQGGADTQYF.

This clonotype was observed many times. The chain employs TRBV28 and TRBJ1-1; D gene ambiguous. The germline gives CDR1 MDHEN, CDR2 SYDVKM. CDR3 size: 14 residues. The V end was cut by 6 bases, the J end by 1 base, with 12 bases between. CDR3 amino acids: CASRKRAGNTEAFF. The CDR3 DNA is TGTGCCAGCAGAAAAAGGGCGGGGAACACTGAAGCTTTCTTT.

The V and J genes are TRBV3-1 and TRBJ2-7; a weak D match, TRBD1 (5 bases). This CDR3 comprises 18 residues. The germline CDR1 and CDR2 sequences are LGHDT and YNNKEL (reference sequence). Trimming removed 8 bases at V and 3 bases at J, with 29 bases between. CDR3 nucleotide sequence: TGTGCCAGCTGCAAACAGGTCACTTGCGGAACATATTACTACGAGCAGTACTTC. Amino acid sequence: CASCKQVTCGTYYYEQYF.

This clonotype was found many times. The chain is built from TRBV11-2 and TRBJ2-5, with 8 bases identical to TRBD2. Unmatched junction bases numbered 12, after V lost 0 bases and J lost 0 bases. Germline loops: CDR1 SGHAT, CDR2 FQNNGV. CDR3 length: 19 residues. The CDR3 here is CASSLDKSGRDLNQETQYF. CDR3 sequence (DNA): TGTGCCAGCAGCTTAGATAAAAGCGGGAGAGATTTAAACCAAGAGACCCAGTACTTC.

This clonotype was seen at least ten times. The chain couples TRBV20-1 to TRBJ2-2; a possible D gene is TRBD2 (5 bases). V was cut by 5 bases and J by 6 bases, with 16 bases left in between. Germline assignment: CDR1 DFQATT and CDR2 SNEGSKA (reference sequence). The CDR3 consists of 14 residues. The CDR3 spells CSAPEGRRPGELFF. The CDR3 DNA follows: TGCAGTGCTCCTGAGGGTCGCAGGCCCGGGGAGCTGTTTTTT.

The chain carries TRBV5-1 and TRBJ2-7; D remains unclear. The CDR3 length is 14 residues. Germline CDR1 and CDR2: SGHRS and YFSETQ. V was clipped by 1 base and J by 5 bases, with 13 bases between them. The CDR3 nucleotides read TGCGCCAGCAGCTTGACAGACCCTTGGGACGAGCAGTACTTC. Residues: CASSLTDPWDEQYF.

This clonotype was seen at least ten times. The chain links TRBV5-1 to TRBJ2-3, with D unclear. Trimming took off 4 bases at V and 4 bases at J, with 13 bases between the two ends. This CDR3 spans 14 amino acids. Germline CDR1 is SGHRS and CDR2 is YFSETQ. CDR3 region: CASSLIYPPDTQYF. The CDR3, as DNA: TGCGCCAGCAGCCTCATATATCCCCCAGATACGCAGTATTTT.

At least ten counts were recorded for this clonotype. The rearrangement uses TRBV7-2 and TRBJ2-2; 8 nucleotides match TRBD2. V trimming: 1 base; J trimming: 7 bases; junction bases outside the gene matches: 5. Germline CDR1 and CDR2: SGHTA and FQGNSA. CDR3 size: 15 residues. Here the CDR3 reads CASSLVAGTHGELFF. CDR3 DNA: TGTGCCAGCAGCTTAGTAGCGGGAACACACGGGGAGCTGTTTTTT.

Relative to its sample, this clonotype is medium-sized (0.01 to 0.1%). The chain joins TRBV12-3 or TRBV12-4 to TRBJ2-7; TRBD1 is a possible D gene (5 bases). V lost 6 bases, J lost 5 bases, and 11 bases lay in between. The CDR3 is made up of 12 amino acids. The CDR3 protein is CASSPDSHEQYF. The CDR3 region has the DNA TGTGCCAGCAGCCCTGACAGCCACGAGCAGTACTTC.

In its sample, this clonotype was seen many times. The chain employs TRBV7-2 and TRBJ2-1; D remains unclear. The ends were cut back, 2 bases at V and 4 bases at J, with 6 bases in the middle. Looked up from germline, CDR1 is SGHTA and CDR2 is FQGNSA. This CDR3 is 13 amino acids long. CDR3 amino acids: CASSLNDYNEQFF. The CDR3 nucleotides read TGTGCCAGCAGCTTAAACGATTACAATGAGCAGTTCTTC.